This T cell receptor beta chain was sequenced during a study of cytomegalovirus exposure and HLA in healthy donors. The overall study: For the roughly 390 genotyped donors, around 76% fell within the Caucasian-associated ancestry cluster. Overall study findings and caveats: A later analysis reported that several of the most significant clusters appeared to be linked to common viral pathogens, among them Epstein-Barr virus. TCR beta V- and J-gene trimming was later associated with a missense DCLRE1C variant.

This PCR relied on a set of 60 Vbeta primers and 13 Jbeta primers. Method: immunoSEQ multiplex PCR; TCRdb's copy keeps in-frame clones and lacks some. The sample lists around 210,000 clones; roughly 83% were seen once. Germline CDR1 is SSHAT and CDR2 is FNYEAQ (reference sequence). This CDR3 contains 13 residues. Comment on this clone: Its antigen remains unidentified. Other DNA sequences in the sample encode the same CDR3.

The chain recombines TRBV7-7 with TRBJ2-3, with 7 bases matching TRBD2. The origin of this receptor is a male donor in good health and CMV-seropositive. The source material was PBMCs. CDR3 loop: CASSLWEGDTQYF. The DNA for the CDR3 is TGTGCTAGTAGCTTATGGGAGGGAGATACGCAGTATTTT.